This T cell receptor beta chain was sequenced for a study of T cells in narcolepsy. Overall study results and limits: Autoreactive clonotypes reportedly recurred in blood of same and different patients, not controls. Autoreactive clone sequences were missing from some blood memory CD4+ repertoires.

A word on this clone: As yet, its antigen is unknown.

The protocol was immunoSEQ multiplex PCR, while the TCRdb copy is restricted to in-frame clones and leaves out a portion. The table records 20,000 to 30,000 clones, approximately 85% of them present only once. Per the germline V gene, CDR1 is SGHTS and CDR2 is YDEGEE. Between the trimmed V and J ends, which lost 0 bases and 2 bases, there was a span of 5 bases. The CDR3 totals 13 residues. This clonotype was sampled from a human donor in good health. This chain joins TRBV5-8 and TRBJ2-5, with no clear D. The source material was memory (CD45RA-) CD4+ T cells from blood. CDR3 DNA: TGTGCCAGCAGCTTGGGACAACAAGAGACCCAGTACTTC. Translating it yields CASSLGQQETQYF.